Listed here are 7 T cell receptor beta chains from one sample, sequenced in a study of shared clonotypes between healthy human individuals. The data were produced by immunoSEQ multiplex PCR, yet TCRdb's version contains in-frame clones alone and is incomplete. The sample has some 120,000 clones, 68% seen once. Sequencing was done on a sample of memory CD8+ T cells sorted from blood. Subset described: CD45RO+ cells pooled with CCR7-negative TemRA cells. These receptors came from a woman younger than 45 in good health.

Points on this clone: The same CDR3 also results from other DNA sequences found in this sample. The J gene is TRBJ2-7, the V gene TRBV4-1; 9 bases fit TRBD2. Germline V gene sequence: CDR1 MGHRA, CDR2 YSYEKL. The CDR3 consists of 16 residues. V lost 0 bases and J lost 3; bases outside the gene matches: 6. The CDR3 nucleotides are TGCGCCAGCAGCCAAGAAACCGGGACTAGCAGCTACGAGCAGTACTTC. Residues: CASSQETGTSSYEQYF.

There are a few counts of this clone. The genes are TRBV27 and TRBJ2-7; D is ambiguous. The V end was cut by 5 bases, the J end by 4 bases, with 15 bases between. Germline CDR1 MNHEY, CDR2 SMNVEV (reference sequence). The CDR3 sequence is 14 residues long. The CDR3 DNA is TGTGCCAGCAGTCCATCCGGGTCCAGTTACGAGCAGTACTTC. It is translated as CASSPSGSSYEQYF.

This clone was detected once. The chain links TRBV25-1 to TRBJ2-7; 9 nucleotides align to TRBD1. The germline V gene encodes CDR1 MGHDK and CDR2 SYGVNS. J was trimmed by 2 bases and V by 2 bases; bases with no gene match: 7. The CDR3 loop spans 16 amino acids. CDR3 bases: TGTGCCAGCAGTGAAACGGGACAGGGCTCAACCTACGAGCAGTACTTC. This encodes CASSETGQGSTYEQYF.

The chain carries TRBV4-1 and TRBJ2-5; 7 bases align to TRBD1. This CDR3 is 16 amino acids long. V shed 0 bases and J 5 bases; nucleotides not matched to a gene: 9. Germline lookup yields CDR1 MGHRA and CDR2 YSYEKL. The CDR3 region has the DNA TGCGCCAGCAGCCAAGATTGGTCGGGACAGTGGGAGACCCAGTACTTC. This codes for CASSQDWSGQWETQYF.

The chain uses TRBV15 and TRBJ1-1, with TRBD1 as a possible D gene (6 bases). The V gene's germline CDR1 is LNHNV and CDR2 YYDKDF (reference sequence). The CDR3 is 16 residues long. The V and J ends lost 3 bases and 1 base respectively, with 15 bases between them. The CDR3 sequence is CATSSARGLANTEAFF. The CDR3, as DNA: TGTGCCACCAGCAGTGCCCGGGGGCTAGCGAACACTGAAGCTTTCTTT.

A word on this clone: A far larger clone is off by one base, so a read error is likely. This sequence joins TRBV7-2 and TRBJ1-2, with 9 bases identical to TRBD1. V lost 1 base to trimming and J lost 6 bases; unmatched junction nucleotides: 0. Germline V lookup: CDR1 SGHTA, CDR2 FQGNSA. CDR3 length: 13 amino acids. CDR3 bases: TGTGCCAGCAGCTTAGGGACAGGGGATGGCTACACCTTC. It specifies CASSLGTGDGYTF.

The CDR3 DNA follows: TGTGCCAGCAGCCCACAGGGGAGTCGGAATCAGCCCCAGCATTTT. This translates into CASSPQGSRNQPQHF. The chain links TRBV2 to TRBJ1-5; 7 bases fit TRBD1. Germline trimming cut 6 bases from V and 4 bases from J; bases unmatched to any gene: 9. The CDR3 is 15 amino acids. CDR1 is SNHLY, CDR2 FYNNEI, per germline.